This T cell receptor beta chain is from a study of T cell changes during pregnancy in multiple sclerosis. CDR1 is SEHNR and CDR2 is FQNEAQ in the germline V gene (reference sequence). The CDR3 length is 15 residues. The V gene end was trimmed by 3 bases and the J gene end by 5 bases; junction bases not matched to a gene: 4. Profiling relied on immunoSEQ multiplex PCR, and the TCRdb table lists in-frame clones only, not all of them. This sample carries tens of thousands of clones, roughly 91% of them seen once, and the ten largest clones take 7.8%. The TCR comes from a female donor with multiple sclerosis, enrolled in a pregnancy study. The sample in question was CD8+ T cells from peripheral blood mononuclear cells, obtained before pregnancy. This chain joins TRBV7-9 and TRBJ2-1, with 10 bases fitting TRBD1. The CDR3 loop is CASSFRQGAHNEQFF. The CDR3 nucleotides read TGTGCCAGCAGCTTCAGACAGGGGGCCCACAATGAGCAGTTCTTC. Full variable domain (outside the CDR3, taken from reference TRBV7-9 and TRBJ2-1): DTGVSQNPRHKITKRGQNVTFRCDPISEHNRLYWYRQTLGQGPEFLTYFQNEAQLEKSRLLSDRFSAERPKGSFSTLEIQRTEQGDSAMYLCASSFRQGAHNEQFFGPGTRLTVL.